The next 24 T cell receptor beta chains were all read from a single sample in a study of T cells after yellow fever vaccination. TCRdb independently ran MiXCR on the 5' RACE reads; one entry per CDR3 protein. The repertoire holds tens of thousands of distinct CDR3 sequences, with approximately 7.5% as singletons. Sequencing used CD8+ T cells sorted from PBMCs, obtained on the day of the yellow fever booster vaccination. The receptors derive from a young man who received the YFV17D yellow fever vaccine.

This sequence joins TRBV6-6 and TRBJ1-1, with TRBD1 as a possible D gene (5 bases). The V and J ends lost 7 bases and 5 bases respectively, with 14 bases between them. Germline CDR1 MNHNY, CDR2 SVGAGI (reference sequence). The CDR3 has 13 residues. The CDR3 spells CASNFAGTTEAFF. As DNA, the CDR3 is TGTGCCAGCAATTTTGCAGGGACGACTGAAGCTTTCTTT.

As to this clonotype: At one of its ends the junction is not consistent with the germline gene, which may arise from a read error. The genes are TRBV12-3 or TRBV12-4 and TRBJ1-5; TRBD1 matches at 7 bases. The CDR3 consists of 16 residues. CDR3 DNA sequence: TGTGCCAGCAGTTTCTTTGGGGACAGAAGCAAGCAGCCCCAGCATTTT. It yields the protein CASSFFGDRSKQPQHF.

The chain links TRBV4-3 to TRBJ2-4, with D unresolved. CDR1 is LGHNA and CDR2 is YSLEER in the germline V gene. This CDR3 has 14 residues. The V end lost 2 bases, the J end lost 3 bases, and 8 bases lay between the germline ends. This CDR3 is CASSQQSRKNIQYF. In nucleotides, the CDR3 is TGCGCCAGCAGCCAACAATCTCGCAAAAACATTCAGTACTTC.

The chain is built from TRBV20-1 and TRBJ2-7; no clear D gene. Germline CDR1 and CDR2: DFQATT and SNEGSKA (reference sequence). V shed 3 bases and J shed 6 bases, with 9 bases lying between them. This CDR3 is 11 amino acids long. The CDR3 bases are TGCAGTGCTAGGAACTTGGGCGAGCAGTACTTC. This gives the protein CSARNLGEQYF.

This clonotype came up a few times. CDR3 protein: CASSPGSLSTDTQYF. In DNA, the CDR3 is TGCGCCAGCAGCCCCGGCTCCCTATCAACAGATACGCAGTATTTT. The J gene is TRBJ2-3, the V gene TRBV4-3; D gene unclear. This CDR3 spans 15 amino acids. Germline V lookup: CDR1 LGHNA, CDR2 YSLEER. Trimming left V 4 bases short and J 3 bases short, with 14 bases between.

This clonotype appeared a few times. V and J are TRBV4-1 and TRBJ2-7; TRBD1 matches at 9 bases. This CDR3 is built from 15 residues. CDR1 MGHRA and CDR2 YSYEKL come from the germline V gene. After removal of 6 bases from V and 3 bases from J, the junction contained 9 bases not matched to a gene. CDR3 bases: TGCGCCAGCAGTCCGGGAACAGGGGGCTACTACGAGCAGTACTTC. This gives the protein CASSPGTGGYYEQYF.

This clonotype was found a few times. The rearrangement links TRBV20-1 to TRBJ2-1; TRBD1 agrees at 8 bases. Trimming cost V 4 bases and J 5 bases; bases outside gene matches: 7. Germline CDR1 is DFQATT and CDR2 is SNEGSKA (reference sequence). The CDR3 runs to 14 residues. The chain's CDR3 is CSATGQGSHNEQFF. The CDR3 region has the DNA TGCAGTGCTACTGGACAGGGAAGTCACAATGAGCAGTTCTTC.

V is TRBV27 and J is TRBJ2-7; D tentatively fits TRBD1 or TRBD2 (6 bases each). Germline CDR1 is MNHEY and CDR2 is SMNVEV (reference sequence). V was pared by 2 bases and J by 2 bases, with 13 bases between. The CDR3 contains 15 residues. The CDR3 sequence: CASSLMSRGPYEQYF. In nucleotides, the CDR3 is TGTGCCAGCAGTTTAATGTCTCGGGGGCCCTACGAGCAGTACTTC.

The chain has TRBV9 and TRBJ2-1; 10 bases fit TRBD2. Trimming at V came to 3 bases and at J to 5 bases, leaving 2 bases not matched to a gene. CDR3 length: 14 amino acids. The germline V gene encodes CDR1 SGDLS and CDR2 YYNGEE. In nucleotides, the CDR3 is TGTGCCAGCAGCGCGCTAGCGGGGGACAATGAGCAGTTCTTC. Residues: CASSALAGDNEQFF.

The V gene is TRBV7-2, the J gene TRBJ1-5; D gene ambiguous. Germline CDR1 SGHTA, CDR2 FQGNSA. The V end lost 5 bases, the J end lost 0 bases, and 11 bases lay between the germline ends. This CDR3 contains 15 residues. The CDR3 DNA sequence: TGTGCCAGCAGCATCGACTATTATAGCAATCAGCCCCAGCATTTT. It is translated as CASSIDYYSNQPQHF.

The chain uses TRBV4-3 and TRBJ2-3; D is perhaps TRBD1 or TRBD2 (5 bases each). The CDR3 totals 20 residues. Trimming took 1 base from V and 0 from J, leaving 23 bases between them. Germline lookup yields CDR1 LGHNA and CDR2 YSLEER. CDR3 DNA: TGCGCCAGCAGCCAAGGAAGCGGATTAGCGCCGGGACCTAGCACAGATACGCAGTATTTT. Translation gives CASSQGSGLAPGPSTDTQYF.

This clonotype was observed a few times. The chain links TRBV27 to TRBJ1-6; 10 bases agree with TRBD1. This CDR3 has 13 amino acids. The ends lost 9 bases at V and 6 bases at J; junction bases unmatched: 2. In germline, CDR1 is MNHEY, CDR2 SMNVEV (reference sequence). The CDR3 nucleotides are TGTGCCAGTCGGACAGGGGGTAATTCACCCCTCCACTTT. Translation: CASRTGGNSPLHF.

This clonotype was seen a handful of times. The chain joins TRBV9 to TRBJ2-3; no reliable D call. CDR1 is SGDLS and CDR2 is YYNGEE in the germline V gene. Trimming pared 3 bases from V and 7 bases from J, leaving 12 bases between. CDR3 length: 13 residues. The DNA for the CDR3 is TGTGCCAGCAGCGCTTTATTAGGAAATACGCAGTATTTT. It codes for CASSALLGNTQYF.

V is TRBV7-8 and J is TRBJ1-1; D remains ambiguous. Looked up from germline, CDR1 is SGHVS and CDR2 is FQNEAQ. Between the trimmed V and J ends, which lost 5 bases and 1 base, there was a span of 11 bases. The CDR3 is made up of 14 amino acids. CDR3 amino acids: CASSPRQANTEAFF. The CDR3 DNA sequence: TGTGCCAGCAGCCCACGGCAGGCGAACACTGAAGCTTTCTTT.

This clonotype occurred many times. V usage is TRBV7-6 and J usage is TRBJ2-3; D is ambiguous. V was clipped by 1 base and J by 2 bases, with 10 bases between them. Germline V gene sequence: CDR1 SGHVS, CDR2 FNYEAQ. This CDR3 comprises 15 residues. DNA for the CDR3: TGTGCCAGCAGCTTAGTTCCCTCCCACACAGATACGCAGTATTTT. This sequence encodes CASSLVPSHTDTQYF.

This clonotype was seen repeatedly, ten times or more. This chain connects TRBV2 to TRBJ2-1, with 9 positions matching TRBD2. Germline assignment: CDR1 SNHLY and CDR2 FYNNEI. The CDR3 contains 17 residues. The V segment lost 2 bases and the J segment 0 bases; nucleotides outside the gene matches: 5. CDR3 sequence reads: CASSERSGRLSYNEQFF. As DNA, the CDR3 is TGTGCCAGCAGTGAAAGGAGCGGGAGGCTCTCCTACAATGAGCAGTTCTTC.

This clonotype was found many times. J is TRBJ2-7 and V is TRBV5-1, with D tentatively TRBD2 (5 bases). In germline, CDR1 is SGHRS, CDR2 YFSETQ. This CDR3 has 15 residues. V shed 5 bases and J shed 0 bases, with 15 bases lying between them. In nucleotides, the CDR3 is TGCGCCAGCAGACCAGAAACGGGGAACTCCTACGAGCAGTACTTC. Protein: CASRPETGNSYEQYF.

This clonotype was detected only a few times. V and J are TRBV9 and TRBJ2-1, with 9 positions matching TRBD2. The CDR3 is 17 amino acids. With V trimmed by 2 bases and J by 2 bases, 8 bases remained unmatched. Germline V gene sequence: CDR1 SGDLS, CDR2 YYNGEE. CDR3 bases: TGTGCCAGCAGCGTGGCGGGGCTAGCGGGACCCTACAATGAGCAGTTCTTC. It encodes CASSVAGLAGPYNEQFF.

V gene TRBV5-6 combines with J gene TRBJ2-1, with a possible D match to TRBD2 (6 bases). Trimming removed 4 bases at V and 1 base at J, with 9 bases between. CDR3 length: 14 residues. Germline assignment: CDR1 SGHDT and CDR2 YYEEEE. As DNA, the CDR3 is TGTGCCAGCAGCACCGGGACTTCCTACAATGAGCAGTTCTTC. It is translated as CASSTGTSYNEQFF. Complete variable domain (other parts from reference TRBV5-6 and TRBJ2-1): DAGVTQSPTHLIKTRGQQVTLRCSPKSGHDTVSWYQQALGQGPQFIFQYYEEEERQRGNFPDRFSGHQFPNYSSELNVNALLLGDSALYLCASSTGTSYNEQFFGPGTRLTVL.

V and J are TRBV12-3 or TRBV12-4 and TRBJ2-7; the D is unclear. The CDR3 is 12 amino acids. V gave up 0 bases and J gave up 7 bases, with 7 bases separating them. The CDR3 reads CASSLAVREQYF. The CDR3 nucleotides are TGTGCCAGCAGTTTAGCGGTCAGGGAGCAGTACTTC.

This rearrangement joins TRBV12-3 or TRBV12-4 to TRBJ2-1, with 9 bases that match TRBD2. The V and J ends lost 2 bases and 4 bases, in that order; junction bases with no gene match: 3. The CDR3 totals 15 residues. For the CDR3, the DNA is TGTGCCAGCAGTTTACAGCTAGCGGGATACAATGAGCAGTTCTTC. It is translated as CASSLQLAGYNEQFF.

This clonotype was recorded at least ten times. V gene TRBV7-9 combines with J gene TRBJ2-3; either TRBD1 or TRBD2 may fit D (5 bases each). This CDR3 is 14 amino acids long. Looked up from germline, CDR1 is SEHNR and CDR2 is FQNEAQ (reference sequence). The germline V and J ends were trimmed by 3 bases and 5 bases, with 12 bases remaining between them. CDR3 coding DNA: TGTGCCAGCAGCTTGGACCGGGACCGAGATACGCAGTATTTT. Translating gives CASSLDRDRDTQYF.

The rearrangement joins TRBV20-1 to TRBJ2-1; TRBD2 agrees at 16 bases. The CDR3 is made up of 19 amino acids. With V trimmed by 7 bases and J by 1 base, 13 bases remained unmatched. Germline V gene lookup returns CDR1 DFQATT and CDR2 SNEGSKA (reference sequence). CDR3 loop: CSGSGTSGRAYGSYNEQFF. DNA of the CDR3: TGCAGTGGTAGTGGGACTAGCGGGAGGGCCTACGGGTCCTACAATGAGCAGTTCTTC.

V is TRBV20-1 and J is TRBJ2-4; no clear D gene. V was pared by 1 base and J by 0 bases, with 13 bases between. Germline values: CDR1 DFQATT, CDR2 SNEGSKA (reference sequence). The CDR3 length is 16 residues. The CDR3 protein is CSARAPFAVAKNIQYF. The CDR3 DNA sequence: TGCAGTGCTAGAGCCCCCTTTGCAGTAGCCAAAAACATTCAGTACTTC.